This entry is about one TCR beta chain. Its cognate antigen is unknown. Other nucleotide sequences from this sample produce the same CDR3. The data originate from a study of shared clonotypes between healthy human individuals. Study results and caveats: Naive subsets generally exceeded memory subsets in estimated richness. What limited the represented genetic and exposure-history diversity was the small number of donors. Sequencing depth was predicted to influence how clonotypes are shared among donors.

The assay was immunoSEQ multiplex PCR, and TCRdb's table has in-frame clones only and misses some. The repertoire consists of 2.3 million or so clones, with more than 80% occurring once and the leading ten covering about 0.37%. The authors divided CD4+ cells into CD45RA+ naive and CD45RA-negative memory subsets. The sample taken for sequencing was naive CD4+ T cells from PBMCs. Documented subset: CD45RA+ positively selected. The TCR was taken from a man between 18 and 29 years old in good health. Some clones in this sample may be carry-over from other donors' samples.

CDR3 DNA sequence: TGCGCCAGCAGCCAAGTCCGAGATACGCAGTATTTT. It specifies CASSQVRDTQYF. This chain joins TRBV4-1 and TRBJ2-3, with no clear D. Germline CDR1 and CDR2: MGHRA and YSYEKL. The CDR3 loop spans 12 amino acids. V was clipped by 1 base and J by 5 bases, with 4 bases between them.